The sequence of this T cell receptor (beta chain) was determined in a study of T cells in Graves' hyperthyroidism and ophthalmopathy. Overall study findings and caveats: Progression to ophthalmopathy was predicted a median of approximately 6.4 months early.

With duration under 3 months, ophthalmopathy was active: Clinical Activity Score at least 3, NOSPECS at least 4. Exclusion criteria comprised uncontrolled infection, other autoimmune disease, pregnancy or lactation. RNA transcripts were the template for amplifying TCR beta CDR3 regions. The HTBI primer set served for first-round RT-PCR of the TCR CDR3. TCRdb fed the multiplex PCR reads into MiXCR, producing one record per CDR3 protein. The sample gives some 550,000 distinct CDR3 sequences, about 16% of which show up once; less than 3.5% is in the top ten. This clonotype was recorded at least ten times. Its antigen is currently unknown. Germline CDR1 MNHEY, CDR2 SVGEGT. Trimming removed 0 bases from V and 1 base from J, with 13 bases in between. CDR3 length: 17 amino acids.

Sequencing was carried out using blood. This chain connects TRBV6-2 or TRBV6-3 to TRBJ1-3; D gene ambiguous. The receptor comes from a woman between 40 and 55 years old with Graves' ophthalmopathy. The CDR3 sequence: CASSYSNLPRSGNTIYF. The CDR3 DNA sequence: TGTGCCAGCAGTTACTCGAACCTGCCACGGTCTGGAAACACCATATATTTT.